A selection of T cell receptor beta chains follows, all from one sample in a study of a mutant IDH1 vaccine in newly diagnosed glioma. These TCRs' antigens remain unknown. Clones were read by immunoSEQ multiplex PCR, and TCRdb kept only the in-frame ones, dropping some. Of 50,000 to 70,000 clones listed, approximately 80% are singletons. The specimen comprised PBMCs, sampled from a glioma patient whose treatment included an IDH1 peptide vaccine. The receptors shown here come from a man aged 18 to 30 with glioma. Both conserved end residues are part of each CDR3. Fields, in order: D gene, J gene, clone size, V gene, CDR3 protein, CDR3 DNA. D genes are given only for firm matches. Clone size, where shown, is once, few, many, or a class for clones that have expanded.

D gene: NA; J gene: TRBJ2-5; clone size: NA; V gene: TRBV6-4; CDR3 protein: CASSDGFLWRTQETQYF; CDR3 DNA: TGTGCCAGCAGTGATGGGTTCTTATGGCGGACCCAAGAGACCCAGTACTTC
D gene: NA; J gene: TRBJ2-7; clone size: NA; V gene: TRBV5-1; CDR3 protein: CASSFDREQYF; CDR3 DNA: TGCGCCAGCAGCTTCGACAGAGAGCAGTACTTC
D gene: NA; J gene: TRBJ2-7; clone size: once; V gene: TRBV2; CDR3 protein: CASSVGGPSWSEQYF; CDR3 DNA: TGTGCCAGCAGCGTAGGAGGACCTTCCTGGAGCGAGCAGTACTTC
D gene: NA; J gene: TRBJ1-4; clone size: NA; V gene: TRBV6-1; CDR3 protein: CASSQGFAEKLFF; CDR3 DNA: TGTGCCAGCAGCCAGGGGTTCGCGGAAAAACTGTTTTTT
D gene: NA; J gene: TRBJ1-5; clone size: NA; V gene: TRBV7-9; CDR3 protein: CASSLLGEVGQPQHF; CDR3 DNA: TGTGCCAGCAGCTTGTTAGGGGAAGTGGGTCAGCCCCAGCATTTT
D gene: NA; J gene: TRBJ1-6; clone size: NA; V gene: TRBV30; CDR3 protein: CAWSVITPNNSPLHF; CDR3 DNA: TGTGCCTGGAGTGTAATAACACCCAATAATTCACCCCTCCACTTT
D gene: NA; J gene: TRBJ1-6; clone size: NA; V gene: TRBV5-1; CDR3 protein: CASSLEAGIDSPLHF; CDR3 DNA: TGCGCCAGCAGCTTGGAAGCCGGGATTGATTCACCCCTCCACTTT
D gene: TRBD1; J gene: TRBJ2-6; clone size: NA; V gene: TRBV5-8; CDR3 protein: CASSFIPGTGALSGANVLTF; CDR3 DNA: TGTGCCAGCAGCTTCATACCCGGGACAGGGGCCTTATCTGGGGCCAACGTCCTGACTTTC
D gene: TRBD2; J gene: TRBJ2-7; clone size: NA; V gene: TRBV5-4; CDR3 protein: CASSFPAGGSYEQYF; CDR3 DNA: TGTGCCAGCAGCTTTCCTGCGGGAGGTTCCTACGAGCAGTACTTC
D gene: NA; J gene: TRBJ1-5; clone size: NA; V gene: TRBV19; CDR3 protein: CASSNRGRGTNSNQPQHF; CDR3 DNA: TGTGCCAGCTCCAACCGGGGTAGGGGAACTAATAGCAATCAGCCCCAGCATTTT
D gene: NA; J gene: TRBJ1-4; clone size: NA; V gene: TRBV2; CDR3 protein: CASSESRGGEKLFF; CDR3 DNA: TGTGCCAGCAGTGAAAGCAGGGGAGGTGAAAAACTGTTTTTT
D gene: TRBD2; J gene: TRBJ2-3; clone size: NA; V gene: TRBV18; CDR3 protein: CASSPRMSGGSSYTQYF; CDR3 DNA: TGTGCCAGCTCACCAAGGATGAGCGGGGGGTCCTCCTATACGCAGTATTTT
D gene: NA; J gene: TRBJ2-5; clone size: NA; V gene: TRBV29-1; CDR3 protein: CSARVYQETQYF; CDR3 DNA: TGCAGCGCGAGGGTGTACCAAGAGACCCAGTACTTC
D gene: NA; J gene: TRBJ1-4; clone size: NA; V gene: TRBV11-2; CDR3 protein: CASSFRPSPDEKLFF; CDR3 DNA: TGTGCCAGCAGCTTTAGACCCAGTCCGGATGAAAAACTGTTTTTT
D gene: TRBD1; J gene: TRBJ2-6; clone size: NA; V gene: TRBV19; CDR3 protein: CASRTGAGANVLTF; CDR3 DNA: TGTGCCAGCAGGACAGGTGCTGGGGCCAACGTCCTGACTTTC
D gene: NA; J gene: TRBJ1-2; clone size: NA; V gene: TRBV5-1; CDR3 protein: CASSLQAVNYGYTF; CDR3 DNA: TGCGCCAGCAGCTTGCAAGCAGTTAACTATGGCTACACCTTC
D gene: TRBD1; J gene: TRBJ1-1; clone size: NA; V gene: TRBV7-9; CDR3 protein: CASIPGQMNTEAFF; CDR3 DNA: TGTGCCAGCATCCCGGGACAGATGAACACTGAAGCTTTCTTT
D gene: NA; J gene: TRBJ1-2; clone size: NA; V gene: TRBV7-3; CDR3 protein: CASSSGGGEGYTF; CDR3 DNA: TGTGCCAGCAGCTCCGGTGGAGGGGAAGGCTACACCTTC
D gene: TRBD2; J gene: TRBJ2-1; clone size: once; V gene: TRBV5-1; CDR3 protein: CASSSAGTSGQTNEQFF; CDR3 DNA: TGCGCCAGCAGCTCTGCCGGGACTAGCGGGCAGACCAATGAGCAGTTCTTC
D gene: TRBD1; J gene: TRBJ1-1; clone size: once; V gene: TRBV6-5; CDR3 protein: CASSYGTGLMNTEAFF; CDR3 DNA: TGTGCCAGCAGTTACGGGACAGGGCTAATGAACACTGAAGCTTTCTTT
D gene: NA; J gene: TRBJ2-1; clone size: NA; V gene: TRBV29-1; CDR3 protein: CSVEGGNEQFF; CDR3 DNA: TGCAGCGTTGAAGGGGGCAATGAGCAGTTCTTC
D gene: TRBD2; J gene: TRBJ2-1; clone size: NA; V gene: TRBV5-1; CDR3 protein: CASSMSGTSGGSSYNEQFF; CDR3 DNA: TGCGCCAGCAGCATGTCCGGGACTAGCGGGGGGAGCTCCTACAATGAGCAGTTCTTC
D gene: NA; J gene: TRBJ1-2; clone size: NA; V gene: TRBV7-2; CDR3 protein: CASSTAGTAANYGYTF; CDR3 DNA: TGTGCCAGCAGTACTGCAGGGACGGCGGCTAACTATGGCTACACCTTC
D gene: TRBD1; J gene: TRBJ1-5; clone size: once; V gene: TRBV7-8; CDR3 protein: CASSAYRGNQPQHF; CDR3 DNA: TGTGCCAGCAGCGCCTACAGGGGGAATCAGCCCCAGCATTTT
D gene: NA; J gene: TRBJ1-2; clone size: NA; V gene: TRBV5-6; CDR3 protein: CASSLRGGANYGYTF; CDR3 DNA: TGTGCCAGCAGCTTGCGTGGGGGAGCTAACTATGGCTACACCTTC
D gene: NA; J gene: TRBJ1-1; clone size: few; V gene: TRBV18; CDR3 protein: CASSQGMNTEAFF; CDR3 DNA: TGTGCCAGCTCCCAGGGCATGAACACTGAAGCTTTCTTT
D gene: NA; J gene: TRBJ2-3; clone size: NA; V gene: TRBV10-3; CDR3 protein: CASSGRPDTQYF; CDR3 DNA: TGTGCCAGTTCAGGGAGGCCAGATACGCAGTATTTT
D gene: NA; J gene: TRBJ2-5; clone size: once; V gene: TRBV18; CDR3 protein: CASSPPSYPERETQYF; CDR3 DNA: TGTGCCAGCTCACCACCCTCCTATCCAGAACGGGAGACCCAGTACTTC
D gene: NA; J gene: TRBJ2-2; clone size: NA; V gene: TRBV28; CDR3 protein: CASSATPGTYTGELFF; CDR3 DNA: TGTGCCAGCAGTGCCACGCCAGGGACCTACACCGGGGAGCTGTTTTTT
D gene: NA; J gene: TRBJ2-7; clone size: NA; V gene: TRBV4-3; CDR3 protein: CASSHHHDSTPYEQYF; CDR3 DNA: TGCGCCAGCAGCCACCACCATGACAGCACCCCCTACGAGCAGTACTTC
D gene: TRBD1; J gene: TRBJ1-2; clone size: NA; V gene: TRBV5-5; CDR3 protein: CASSSTGTGWNGYTF; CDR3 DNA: TGTGCCAGCAGCAGTACCGGGACAGGGTGGAATGGCTACACCTTC
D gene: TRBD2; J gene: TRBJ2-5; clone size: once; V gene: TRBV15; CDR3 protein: CATSRDGTSGRRETQYF; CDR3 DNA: TGTGCCACCAGCAGAGATGGGACTAGCGGGAGAAGAGAGACCCAGTACTTC
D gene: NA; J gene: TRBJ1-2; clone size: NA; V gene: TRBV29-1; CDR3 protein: CSVELGGLYGYTF; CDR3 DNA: TGCAGCGTTGAACTTGGGGGGCTCTATGGCTACACCTTC
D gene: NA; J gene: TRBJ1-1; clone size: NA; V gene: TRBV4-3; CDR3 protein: CASSQEGGRKNTEAFF; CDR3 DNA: TGCGCCAGCAGCCAAGAGGGGGGCAGGAAGAACACTGAAGCTTTCTTT
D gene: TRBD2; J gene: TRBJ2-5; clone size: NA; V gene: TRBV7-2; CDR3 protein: CASSPRGGSTETQYF; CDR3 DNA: TGTGCCAGCAGCCCCAGAGGCGGGAGTACGGAGACCCAGTACTTC
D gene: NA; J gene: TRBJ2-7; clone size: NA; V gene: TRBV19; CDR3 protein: CATTGSSYEQYF; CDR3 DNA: TGTGCCACCACAGGGTCCTCCTACGAGCAGTACTTC
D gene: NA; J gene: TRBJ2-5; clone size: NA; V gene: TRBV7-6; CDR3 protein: CASSLDGGLSPETQYF; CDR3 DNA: TGTGCCAGCAGCTTAGATGGGGGACTCAGCCCGGAGACCCAGTACTTC
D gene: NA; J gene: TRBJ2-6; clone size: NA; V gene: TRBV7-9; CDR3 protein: CASETAGANVLTF; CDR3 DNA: TGTGCCAGCGAAACCGCCGGGGCCAACGTCCTGACTTTC
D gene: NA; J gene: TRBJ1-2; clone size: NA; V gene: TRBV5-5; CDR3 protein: CASSNRVDTDSGGYTF; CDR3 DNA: TGTGCCAGCAGCAATAGGGTGGACACCGATTCAGGTGGCTACACCTTC
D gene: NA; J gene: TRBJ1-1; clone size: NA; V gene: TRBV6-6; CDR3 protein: CASSPNTEAFF; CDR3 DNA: TGTGCCAGCAGTCCCAACACTGAAGCTTTCTTT
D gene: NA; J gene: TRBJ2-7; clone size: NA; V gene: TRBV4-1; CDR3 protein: CASSQAQGRTYEQYF; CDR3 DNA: TGCGCCAGCAGCCAAGCCCAGGGGAGGACCTACGAGCAGTACTTC
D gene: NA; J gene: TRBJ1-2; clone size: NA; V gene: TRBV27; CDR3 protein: CASSLNGGTFYGYTF; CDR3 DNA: TGTGCCAGCAGTTTAAACGGGGGCACCTTCTATGGCTACACCTTC